The entry below describes one TCR beta chain. No antigen is known for it. No much larger clonotype is one base removed from it; base qualities were not supplied. The data derive from a study of Ad26.COV2.S vaccination and SARS-CoV-2 variants (dated by TCRdb to about 2021). As for the study more broadly: Donors in the vaccine arm were drawn from COV1001, a phase I-IIa trial of Ad26.COV2.S in healthy adults that was multicentre, randomized, double-blind and placebo-controlled. Ad26.COV2.S was given intramuscularly at 5x10^10 or 1x10^11 viral particles, as a single shot or as two shots 56 days apart. Sequencing of the TCRbeta repertoire served to evaluate the specificity and breadth of SARS-CoV-2-reactive T cell receptors following Ad26.COV2.S vaccination. The TCR-sequenced set comprised around 30 samples: around 20 Ad26.COV2.S vaccine recipients, 5 placebo recipients and 8 SARS-CoV-2 convalescent individuals. Trial participants were randomized into five groups of five: low-dose or high-dose Ad26.COV2.S given once or twice, or placebo on both occasions. Throughout the experiments and outcome assessment, investigators stayed blinded to trial group allocation. What the authors observed across the whole study: After vaccination, substantial breadth of spike-specific CD8+ and CD4+ T cell responses was reported. The study lacked the statistical power to compare responses across vaccine doses or regimens. Higher spike-specific TCR breadth was observed in Ad26.COV2.S recipients than in placebo recipients (P = 0.0014). Comparable non-spike TCR breadth was observed between vaccine and placebo recipients, consistent with only spike being contained in the vaccine. According to the authors, total T cell responses may have been underestimated by the TCR breadth and depth analyses.

This sample's treatment or condition label indicates: 19 received Ad26.COV2.S at low or high dose, single or two shots; roughly 5 received placebo; per-sample allocation not given. Repertoires of vaccine and placebo recipients were sequenced from samples taken on day 63 after the first injection. Cohort 1b enrolled roughly 25 adults aged 18-55 years at a single site in Boston, USA, between 29 July and 7 August 2020. Ad26.COV2.S was a replication-incompetent adenovirus type 26 vector that expressed a prefusion-stabilized SARS-CoV-2 spike protein derived from the original Wuhan strain. TCRbeta CDR3 regions were sequenced with the immunoSEQ Assay. After extraction, genomic DNA underwent amplification by bias-controlled multiplex PCR, followed by high-throughput sequencing. As for the original processing: To quantify the absolute abundance of each unique TCRbeta CDR3 region, sequences were collapsed and filtered. T cell fraction was estimated by normalizing TCRbeta template counts to usable DNA, which was measured by amplifying reference genes present in all nucleated cells. Repertoire TCRs were annotated as SARS-CoV-2-specific by exact matching of V gene, CDR3 amino acid sequence and J gene to a known reactive TCR set. The reference SARS-CoV-2 TCR set came from MIRA and was filtered for enrichment in COVID-19-positive ImmuneCODE repertoires, removing public or cross-reactive TCRs. Using the MIRA antigens, annotated TCRs were further analysed by specific ORF or by position within an ORF. Depth was the summed frequency of annotated unique rearrangements, while breadth was defined as annotated unique rearrangements over total unique productive rearrangements. Group comparisons of TCR breadth used two-sided Wilcoxon rank-sum tests. TCRdb took over this immuneACCESS table, retaining in-frame rearrangements with V and J assigned. Such tables are incomplete; in checked studies, under half of the missing clones stem from an unresolved V gene, and the remainder is unexplained. V and J calls and clone size are as listed in that table; D and trimming were resolved from the DNA. Across this sample there are approximately 400,000 clones, with around 84% seen only once. The top ten constitute around 3% of the sample.

The CDR3 contains 12 residues, cysteine and phenylalanine counted. Only the CDR3 region is kept as DNA, spanning 36 bases read in frame from base 1. The junction carries 13 bases between V and J, which are trimmed by 7 bases and 9 bases respectively. Sequencing used peripheral blood, obtained in a trial of Ad26.COV2.S vaccine versus placebo. The V gene is TRBV12-3 or TRBV12-4 and the J gene is TRBJ1-5; no D gene is confidently identified. The receptor was isolated from a person aged 18-60 years who received the Ad26.COV2.S COVID-19 vaccine or a placebo. The CDR3 here reads CASNRVGRPQHF. The nucleotide sequence reads TGTGCCAGCAACCGAGTAGGCCGGCCCCAGCATTTT.